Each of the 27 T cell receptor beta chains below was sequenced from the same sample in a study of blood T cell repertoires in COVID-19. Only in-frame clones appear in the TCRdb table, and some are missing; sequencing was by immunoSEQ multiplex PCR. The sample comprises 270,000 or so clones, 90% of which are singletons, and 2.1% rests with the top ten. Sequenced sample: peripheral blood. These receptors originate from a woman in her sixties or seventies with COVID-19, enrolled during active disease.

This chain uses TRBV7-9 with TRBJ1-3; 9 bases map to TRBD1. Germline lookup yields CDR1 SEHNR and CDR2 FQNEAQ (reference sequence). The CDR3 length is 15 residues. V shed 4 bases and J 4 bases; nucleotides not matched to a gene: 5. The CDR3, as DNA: TGTGCCAGCAGCTCCTCGGGACAGGGCGGAAACACCATATATTTT. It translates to CASSSSGQGGNTIYF.

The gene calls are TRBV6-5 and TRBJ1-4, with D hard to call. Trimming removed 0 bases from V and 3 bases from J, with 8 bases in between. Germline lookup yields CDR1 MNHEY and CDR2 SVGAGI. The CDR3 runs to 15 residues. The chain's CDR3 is CASSYSGSPNEKLFF. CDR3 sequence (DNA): TGTGCCAGCAGTTACTCGGGCAGCCCTAATGAAAAACTGTTTTTT.

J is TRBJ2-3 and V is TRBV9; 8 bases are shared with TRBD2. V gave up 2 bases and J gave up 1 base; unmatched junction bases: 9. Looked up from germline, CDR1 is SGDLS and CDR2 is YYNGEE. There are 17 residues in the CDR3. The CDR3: CASSVGAGGARTDTQYF. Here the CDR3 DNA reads TGTGCCAGCAGCGTGGGAGCCGGGGGGGCCCGCACAGATACGCAGTATTTT. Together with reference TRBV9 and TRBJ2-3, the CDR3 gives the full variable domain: DSGVTQTPKHLITATGQRVTLRCSPRSGDLSVYWYQQSLDQGLQFLIQYYNGEERAKGNILERFSAQQFPDLHSELNLSSLELGDSALYFCASSVGAGGARTDTQYFGPGTRLTVL.

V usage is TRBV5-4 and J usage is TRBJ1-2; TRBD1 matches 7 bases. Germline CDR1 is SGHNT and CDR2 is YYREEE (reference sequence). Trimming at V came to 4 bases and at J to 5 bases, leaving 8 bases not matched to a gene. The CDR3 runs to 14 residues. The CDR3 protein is CASSPQVGQYGYTF. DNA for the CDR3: TGTGCCAGCAGCCCCCAAGTGGGACAGTATGGCTACACCTTC.

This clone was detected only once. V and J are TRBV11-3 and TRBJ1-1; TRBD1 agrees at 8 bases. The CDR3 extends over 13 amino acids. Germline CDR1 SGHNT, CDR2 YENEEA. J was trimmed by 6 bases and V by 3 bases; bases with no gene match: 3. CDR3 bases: TGTGCCAGCAGCTTGACAGGGGTAGCTGAAGCTTTCTTT. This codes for CASSLTGVAEAFF.

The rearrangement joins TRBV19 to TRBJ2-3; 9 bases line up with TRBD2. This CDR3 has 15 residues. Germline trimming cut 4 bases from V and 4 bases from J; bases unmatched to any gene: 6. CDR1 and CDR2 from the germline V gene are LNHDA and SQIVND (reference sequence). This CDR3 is CASSTSGVPPDTQYF. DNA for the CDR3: TGTGCCAGTAGTACTAGCGGGGTGCCCCCAGATACGCAGTATTTT.

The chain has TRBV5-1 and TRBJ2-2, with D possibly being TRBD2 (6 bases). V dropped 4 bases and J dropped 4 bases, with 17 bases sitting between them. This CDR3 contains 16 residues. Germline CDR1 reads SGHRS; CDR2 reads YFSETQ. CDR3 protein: CASSPPRDLITGELFF. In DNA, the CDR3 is TGCGCCAGCAGCCCCCCCCGGGACTTAATCACCGGGGAGCTGTTTTTT.

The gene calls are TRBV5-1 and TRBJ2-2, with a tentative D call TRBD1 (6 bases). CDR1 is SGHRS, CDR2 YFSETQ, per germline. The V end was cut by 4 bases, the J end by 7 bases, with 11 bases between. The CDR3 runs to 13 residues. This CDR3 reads CASSDRIGGELFF. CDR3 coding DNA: TGCGCCAGCAGCGACAGGATCGGCGGGGAGCTGTTTTTT. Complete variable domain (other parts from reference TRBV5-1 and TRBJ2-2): KAGVTQTPRYLIKTRGQQVTLSCSPISGHRSVSWYQQTPGQGLQFLFEYFSETQRNKGNFPGRFSGRQFSNSRSEMNVSTLELGDSALYLCASSDRIGGELFFGEGSRLTVL.

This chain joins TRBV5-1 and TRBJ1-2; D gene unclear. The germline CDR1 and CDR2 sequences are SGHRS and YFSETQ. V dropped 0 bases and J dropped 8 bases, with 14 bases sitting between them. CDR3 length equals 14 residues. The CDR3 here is CASSLDPPSMGYTF. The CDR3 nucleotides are TGCGCCAGCAGCTTGGATCCTCCCTCTATGGGCTACACCTTC.

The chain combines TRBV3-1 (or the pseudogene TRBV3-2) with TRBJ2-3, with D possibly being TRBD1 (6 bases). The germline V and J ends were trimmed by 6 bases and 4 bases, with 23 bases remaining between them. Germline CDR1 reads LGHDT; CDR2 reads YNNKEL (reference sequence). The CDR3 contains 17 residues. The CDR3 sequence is CASSIINRAIGADTQYF. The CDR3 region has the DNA TGTGCCAGCAGTATCATAAACAGGGCTATCGGAGCAGATACGCAGTATTTT.

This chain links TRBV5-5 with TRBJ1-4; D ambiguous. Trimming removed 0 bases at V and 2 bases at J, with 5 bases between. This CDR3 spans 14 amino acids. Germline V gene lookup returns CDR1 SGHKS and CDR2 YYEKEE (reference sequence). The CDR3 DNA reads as TGTGCCAGCAGCTTGGGCAGGACTAATGAAAAACTGTTTTTT. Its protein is CASSLGRTNEKLFF.

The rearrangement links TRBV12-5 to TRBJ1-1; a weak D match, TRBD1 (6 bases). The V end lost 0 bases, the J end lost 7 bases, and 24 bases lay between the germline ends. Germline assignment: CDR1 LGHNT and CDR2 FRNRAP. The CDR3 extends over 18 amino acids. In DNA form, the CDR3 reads TGTGCTAGTGGTTTGGTACTTATCGGGGGGCTGGCGCCAAATGAAGCTTTCTTT. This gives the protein CASGLVLIGGLAPNEAFF.

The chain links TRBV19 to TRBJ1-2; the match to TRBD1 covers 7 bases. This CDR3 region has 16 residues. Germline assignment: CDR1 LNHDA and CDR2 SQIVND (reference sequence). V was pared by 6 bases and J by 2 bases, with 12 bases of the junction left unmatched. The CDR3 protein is CASSQDRASSNYGYTF. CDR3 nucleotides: TGTGCCAGTAGCCAAGACAGGGCGTCGTCCAACTATGGCTACACCTTC.

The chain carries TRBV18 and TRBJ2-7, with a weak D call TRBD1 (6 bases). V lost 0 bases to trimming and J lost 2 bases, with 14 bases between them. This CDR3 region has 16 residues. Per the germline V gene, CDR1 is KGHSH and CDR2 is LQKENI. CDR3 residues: CASSPPGQGHTYEQYF. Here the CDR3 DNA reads TGTGCCAGCTCACCACCCGGGCAGGGGCACACCTACGAGCAGTACTTC.

The DNA for the CDR3 is TGTGCCAGCTCACCAAGGCCCAGGGGGCCGGAGGAAAAACTGTTTTTT. This codes for CASSPRPRGPEEKLFF. The chain links TRBV18 to TRBJ1-4; 8 bases fit TRBD1. Germline loops: CDR1 KGHSH, CDR2 LQKENI. The trim removed 2 bases at V and 8 bases at J, leaving 10 bases unmatched. The CDR3 covers 16 residues.

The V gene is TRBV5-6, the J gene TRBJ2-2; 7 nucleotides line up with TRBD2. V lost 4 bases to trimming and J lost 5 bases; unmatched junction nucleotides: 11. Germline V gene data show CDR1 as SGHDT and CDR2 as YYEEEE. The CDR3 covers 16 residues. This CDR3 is CASSRSRTRSTGELFF. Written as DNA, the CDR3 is TGTGCCAGCAGCCGCTCCCGGACTAGATCTACCGGGGAGCTGTTTTTT.

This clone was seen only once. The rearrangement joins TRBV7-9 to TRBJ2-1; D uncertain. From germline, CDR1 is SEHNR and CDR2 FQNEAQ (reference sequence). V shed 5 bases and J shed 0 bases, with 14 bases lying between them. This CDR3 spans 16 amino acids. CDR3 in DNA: TGTGCCAGCAGCATATCGACAAGTAGCTCCTACAATGAGCAGTTCTTC. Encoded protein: CASSISTSSSYNEQFF.

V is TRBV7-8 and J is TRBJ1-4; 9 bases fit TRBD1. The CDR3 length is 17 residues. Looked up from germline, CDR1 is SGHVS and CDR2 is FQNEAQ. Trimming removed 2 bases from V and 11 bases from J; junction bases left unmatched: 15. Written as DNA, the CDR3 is TGTGCCAGCAGCTTACTCGAGGGACAGGGAAGTTTGTCGAAACTGTTTTTT. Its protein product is CASSLLEGQGSLSKLFF.

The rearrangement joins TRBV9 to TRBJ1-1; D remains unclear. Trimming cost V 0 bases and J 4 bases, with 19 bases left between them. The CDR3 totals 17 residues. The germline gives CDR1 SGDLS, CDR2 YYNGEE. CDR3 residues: CASSVEPGLGGSTEAFF. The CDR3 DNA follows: TGTGCCAGCAGCGTAGAACCAGGTCTGGGTGGAAGCACTGAAGCTTTCTTT.

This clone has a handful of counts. This chain's CDR3 is CASGQAGFGYTF. The CDR3, as DNA: TGTGCCAGCGGTCAGGCAGGGTTTGGCTACACCTTC. The chain employs TRBV13 and TRBJ1-2; a possible D gene is TRBD1 (5 bases). The CDR3 has 12 residues. Trimming removed 8 bases at V and 7 bases at J, with 14 bases between. Looked up from germline, CDR1 is PRHDT and CDR2 is FYEKMQ (reference sequence).

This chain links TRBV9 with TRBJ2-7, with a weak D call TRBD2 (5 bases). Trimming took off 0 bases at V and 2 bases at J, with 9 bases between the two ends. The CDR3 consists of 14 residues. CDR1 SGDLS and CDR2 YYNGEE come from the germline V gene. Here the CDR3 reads CASSVGGLTYEQYF. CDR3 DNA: TGTGCCAGCAGCGTAGGTGGACTGACCTACGAGCAGTACTTC.

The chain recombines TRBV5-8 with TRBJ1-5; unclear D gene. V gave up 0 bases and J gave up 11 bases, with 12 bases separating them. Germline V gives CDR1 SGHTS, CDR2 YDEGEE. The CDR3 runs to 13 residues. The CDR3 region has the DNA TGTGCCAGCAGCTTGGAGAGGAGGGCGTCCCAGCATTTT. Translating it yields CASSLERRASQHF.

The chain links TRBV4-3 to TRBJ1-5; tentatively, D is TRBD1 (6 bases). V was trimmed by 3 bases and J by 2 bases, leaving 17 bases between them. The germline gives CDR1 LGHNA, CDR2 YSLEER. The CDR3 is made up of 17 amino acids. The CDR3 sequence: CASSQEGPRQGNQPQHF. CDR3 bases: TGCGCCAGCAGCCAGGAAGGGCCCCGACAGGGCAATCAGCCCCAGCATTTT.

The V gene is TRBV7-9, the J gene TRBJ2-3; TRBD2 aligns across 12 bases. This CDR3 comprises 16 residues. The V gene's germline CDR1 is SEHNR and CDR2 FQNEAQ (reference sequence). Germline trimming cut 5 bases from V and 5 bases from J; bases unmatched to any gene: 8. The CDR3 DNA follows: TGTGCCAGCAGCACTCTAGCGGGGGGGCGCCTAGATACGCAGTATTTT. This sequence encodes CASSTLAGGRLDTQYF.

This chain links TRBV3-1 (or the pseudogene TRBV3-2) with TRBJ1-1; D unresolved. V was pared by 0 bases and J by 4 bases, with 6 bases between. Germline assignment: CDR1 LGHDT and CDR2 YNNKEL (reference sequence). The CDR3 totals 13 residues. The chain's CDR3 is CASSQDPFTEAFF. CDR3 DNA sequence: TGTGCCAGCAGCCAAGACCCGTTCACTGAAGCTTTCTTT.

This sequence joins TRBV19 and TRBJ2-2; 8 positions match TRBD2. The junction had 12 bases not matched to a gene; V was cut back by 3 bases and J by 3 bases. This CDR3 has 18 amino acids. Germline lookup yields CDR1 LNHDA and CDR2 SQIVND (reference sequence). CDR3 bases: TGTGCCAGTAGTATGTTTCTAGCGGGCGGGGCGGACACCGGGGAGCTGTTTTTT. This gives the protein CASSMFLAGGADTGELFF.

The CDR3 DNA follows: TGCAGTGCTAGAATTCTAGATACGCAGTATTTT. It codes for CSARILDTQYF. The chain has TRBV20-1 and TRBJ2-3; D unclear. From germline, CDR1 is DFQATT and CDR2 SNEGSKA (reference sequence). This CDR3 is 11 amino acids long. The ends were cut back, 2 bases at V and 5 bases at J, with 5 bases in the middle.